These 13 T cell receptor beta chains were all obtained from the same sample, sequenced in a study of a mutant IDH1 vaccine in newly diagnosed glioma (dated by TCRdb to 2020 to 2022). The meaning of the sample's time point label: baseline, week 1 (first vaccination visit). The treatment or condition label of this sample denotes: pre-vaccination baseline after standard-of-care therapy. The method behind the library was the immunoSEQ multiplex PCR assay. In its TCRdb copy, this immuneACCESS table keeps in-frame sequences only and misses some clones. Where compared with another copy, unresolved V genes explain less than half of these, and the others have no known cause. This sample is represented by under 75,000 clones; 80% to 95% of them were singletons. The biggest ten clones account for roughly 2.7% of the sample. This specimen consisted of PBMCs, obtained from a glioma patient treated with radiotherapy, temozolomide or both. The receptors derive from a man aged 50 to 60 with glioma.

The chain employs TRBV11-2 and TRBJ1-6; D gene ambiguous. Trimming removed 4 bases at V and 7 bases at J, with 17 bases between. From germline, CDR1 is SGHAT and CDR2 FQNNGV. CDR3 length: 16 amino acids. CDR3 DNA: TGTGCCAGCAGCTCGGGAGGACTGACCCGGAATTCACCCCTCCACTTT. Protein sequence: CASSSGGLTRNSPLHF.

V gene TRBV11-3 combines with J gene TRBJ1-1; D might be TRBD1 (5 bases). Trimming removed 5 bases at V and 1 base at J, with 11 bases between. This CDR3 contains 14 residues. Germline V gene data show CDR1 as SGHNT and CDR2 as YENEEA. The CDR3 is CASSPGPPNTEAFF. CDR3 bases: TGTGCCAGCAGCCCGGGACCGCCGAACACTGAAGCTTTCTTT.

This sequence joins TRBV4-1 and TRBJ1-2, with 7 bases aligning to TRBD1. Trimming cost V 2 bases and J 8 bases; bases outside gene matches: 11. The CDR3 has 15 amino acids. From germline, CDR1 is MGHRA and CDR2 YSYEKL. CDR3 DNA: TGCGCCAGCAGCCAAAGGGGGCAGGGTGTCGACGGCTACACCTTC. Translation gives CASSQRGQGVDGYTF.

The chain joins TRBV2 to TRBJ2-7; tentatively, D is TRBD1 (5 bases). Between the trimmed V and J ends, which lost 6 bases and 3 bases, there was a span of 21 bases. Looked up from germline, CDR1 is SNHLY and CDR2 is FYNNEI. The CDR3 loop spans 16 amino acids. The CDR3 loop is CASSLERQGSGYEQYF. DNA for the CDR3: TGTGCCAGCAGCCTCGAACGCCAGGGATCCGGCTACGAGCAGTACTTC.

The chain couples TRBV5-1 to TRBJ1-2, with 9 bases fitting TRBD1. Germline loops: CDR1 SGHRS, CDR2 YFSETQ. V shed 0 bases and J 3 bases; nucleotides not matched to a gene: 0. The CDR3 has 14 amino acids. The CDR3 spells CASSLGDRDYGYTF. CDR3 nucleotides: TGCGCCAGCAGCTTGGGGGACAGGGACTATGGCTACACCTTC.

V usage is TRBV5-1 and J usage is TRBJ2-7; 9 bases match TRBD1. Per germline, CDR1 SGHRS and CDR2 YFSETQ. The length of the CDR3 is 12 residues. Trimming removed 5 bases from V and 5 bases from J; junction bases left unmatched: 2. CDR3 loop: CASRRTGDEQYF. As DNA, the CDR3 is TGCGCCAGCAGAAGGACAGGGGACGAGCAGTACTTC.

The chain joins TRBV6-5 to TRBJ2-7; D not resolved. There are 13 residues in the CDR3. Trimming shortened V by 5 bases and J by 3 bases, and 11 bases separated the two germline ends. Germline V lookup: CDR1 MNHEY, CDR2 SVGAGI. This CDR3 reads CASSPNSLYEQYF. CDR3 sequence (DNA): TGTGCCAGCAGTCCCAACAGCCTCTACGAGCAGTACTTC.

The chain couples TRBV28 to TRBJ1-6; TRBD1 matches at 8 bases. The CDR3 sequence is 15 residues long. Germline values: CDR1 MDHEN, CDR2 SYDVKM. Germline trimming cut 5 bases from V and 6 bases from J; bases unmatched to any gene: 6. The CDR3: CASSPGTGANSPLHF. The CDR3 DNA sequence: TGTGCCAGCAGTCCAGGGACAGGTGCTAATTCACCCCTCCACTTT.

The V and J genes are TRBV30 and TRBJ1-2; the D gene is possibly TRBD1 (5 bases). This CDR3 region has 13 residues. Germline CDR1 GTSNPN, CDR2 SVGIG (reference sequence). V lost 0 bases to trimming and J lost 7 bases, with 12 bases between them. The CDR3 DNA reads TGTGCCTGGAGTGTAACCGGGGGGACTGGCTACACCTTC. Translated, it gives CAWSVTGGTGYTF.

The CDR3 DNA follows: TGTGCCTGGTCGACAGGGGCGGTGAAGAACGAGCAGTACTTC. Translation: CAWSTGAVKNEQYF. This chain links TRBV30 with TRBJ2-7, with 8 bases aligning to TRBD1. Looked up from germline, CDR1 is GTSNPN and CDR2 is SVGIG (reference sequence). The junction had 11 bases not matched to a gene; V was cut back by 5 bases and J by 5 bases. This CDR3 contains 14 residues.

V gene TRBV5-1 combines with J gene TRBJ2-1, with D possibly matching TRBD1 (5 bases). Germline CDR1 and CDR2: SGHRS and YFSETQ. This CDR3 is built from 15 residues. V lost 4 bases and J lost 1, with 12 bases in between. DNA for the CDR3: TGCGCCAGCAGCGCTGAGCAGGGTTCCTACAATGAGCAGTTCTTC. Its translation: CASSAEQGSYNEQFF.

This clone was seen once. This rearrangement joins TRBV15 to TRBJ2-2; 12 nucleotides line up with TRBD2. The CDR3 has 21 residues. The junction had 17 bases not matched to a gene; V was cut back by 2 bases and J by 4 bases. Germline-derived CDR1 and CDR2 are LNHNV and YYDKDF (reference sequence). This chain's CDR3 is CATSRHQGGAGLAGGTGELFF. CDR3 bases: TGTGCCACCAGCAGACACCAGGGCGGGGCGGGACTAGCGGGCGGCACCGGGGAGCTGTTTTTT.

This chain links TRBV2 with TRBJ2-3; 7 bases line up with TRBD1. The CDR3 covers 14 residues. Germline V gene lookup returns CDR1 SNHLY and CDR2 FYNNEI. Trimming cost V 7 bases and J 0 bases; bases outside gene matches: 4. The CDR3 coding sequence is TGTGCCAGCATTCAGGACAGGAGCACAGATACGCAGTATTTT. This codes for CASIQDRSTDTQYF.